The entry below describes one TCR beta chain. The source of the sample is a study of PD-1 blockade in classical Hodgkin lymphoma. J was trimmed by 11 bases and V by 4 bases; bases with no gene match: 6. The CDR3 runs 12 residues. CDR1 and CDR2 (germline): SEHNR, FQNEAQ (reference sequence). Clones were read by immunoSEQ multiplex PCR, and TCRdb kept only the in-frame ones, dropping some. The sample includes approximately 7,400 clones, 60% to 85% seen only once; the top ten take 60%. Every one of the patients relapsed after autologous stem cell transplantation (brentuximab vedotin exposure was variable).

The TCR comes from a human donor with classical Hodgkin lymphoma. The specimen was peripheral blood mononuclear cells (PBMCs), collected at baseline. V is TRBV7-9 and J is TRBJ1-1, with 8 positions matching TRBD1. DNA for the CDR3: TGTGCCAGCAGCTGGACAGGGAATGGCGCTTTCTTT. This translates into CASSWTGNGAFF.